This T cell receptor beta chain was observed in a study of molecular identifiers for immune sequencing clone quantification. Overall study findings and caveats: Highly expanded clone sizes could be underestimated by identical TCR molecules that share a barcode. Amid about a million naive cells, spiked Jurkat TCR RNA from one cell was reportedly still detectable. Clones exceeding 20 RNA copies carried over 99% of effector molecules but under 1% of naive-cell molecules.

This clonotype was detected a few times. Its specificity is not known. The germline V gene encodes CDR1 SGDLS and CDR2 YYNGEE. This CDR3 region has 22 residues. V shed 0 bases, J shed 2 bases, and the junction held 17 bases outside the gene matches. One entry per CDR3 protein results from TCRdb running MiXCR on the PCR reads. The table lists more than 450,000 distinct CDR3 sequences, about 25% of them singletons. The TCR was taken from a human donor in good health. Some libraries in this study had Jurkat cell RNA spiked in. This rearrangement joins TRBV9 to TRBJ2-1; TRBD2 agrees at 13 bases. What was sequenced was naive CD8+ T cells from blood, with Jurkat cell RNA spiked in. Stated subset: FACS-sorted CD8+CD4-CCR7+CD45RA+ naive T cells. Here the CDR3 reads CASSVAPVPRLAGGGPYNEQFF. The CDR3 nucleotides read TGTGCCAGCAGCGTAGCCCCCGTCCCTCGACTAGCGGGAGGAGGACCCTACAATGAGCAGTTCTTC. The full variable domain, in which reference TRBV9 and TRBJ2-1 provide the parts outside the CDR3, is DSGVTQTPKHLITATGQRVTLRCSPRSGDLSVYWYQQSLDQGLQFLIQYYNGEERAKGNILERFSAQQFPDLHSELNLSSLELGDSALYFCASSVAPVPRLAGGGPYNEQFFGPGTRLTVL.